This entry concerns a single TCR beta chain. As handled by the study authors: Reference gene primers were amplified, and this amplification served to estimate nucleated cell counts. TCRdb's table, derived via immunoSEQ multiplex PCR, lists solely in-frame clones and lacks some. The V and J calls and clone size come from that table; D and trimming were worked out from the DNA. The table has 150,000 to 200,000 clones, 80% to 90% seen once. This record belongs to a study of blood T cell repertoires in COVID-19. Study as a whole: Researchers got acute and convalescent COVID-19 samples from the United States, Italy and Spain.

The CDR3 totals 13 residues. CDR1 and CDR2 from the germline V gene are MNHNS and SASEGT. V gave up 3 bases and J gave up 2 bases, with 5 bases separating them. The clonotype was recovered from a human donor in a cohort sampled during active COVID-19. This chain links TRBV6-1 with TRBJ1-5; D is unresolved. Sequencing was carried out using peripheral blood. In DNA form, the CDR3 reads TGTGCCAGCAGTGAGGCAGGCAATCAGCCCCAGCATTTT. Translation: CASSEAGNQPQHF.